Listed here are 16 T cell receptor beta chains from one sample, sequenced in a study of blood T cells in healthy people across ages (dated by TCRdb to the mid-2010s). The library was generated by 5' RACE. For sequencing, an Illumina HiSeq 2500 was employed. The second PCR ran for roughly 7 to 12 cycles and used a J-beta primer mix along with a sample-barcoded 5' primer. TCRdb ran its own pipeline on the public reads, namely fastp trimming at Q25 and MiXCR clone calling, and kept in-frame beta chains. Rows matching on CDR3 protein sequence are summarized as one entry with the most common DNA and genes. This sample has 450,000 to 700,000 distinct CDR3 sequences in its table, and 25% to 30% of those were observed once. Around 20% of the sample belongs to the ten largest clones. The material sequenced was blood. All receptors derive from a woman in her 70s in good health.

This sequence joins TRBV9 and TRBJ2-5, with 8 bases lining up with TRBD2. The J call may not be correct, given that the DNA end is closer to TRBJ2-1. The CDR3 has 17 residues. CDR1 is SGDLS, CDR2 YYNGEE, per germline. CDR3 nucleotides: TGTGCCAGCAGCACCCTAACGGGGGGGGGCCGGGACAATGAGCAGTTCTTC. Amino acids: CASSTLTGGGRDNEQFF.

This chain connects TRBV10-3 to TRBJ2-7; D is possibly TRBD1 (6 bases). This CDR3 region has 14 residues. Trimming took 6 bases from V and 1 from J, leaving 13 bases between them. Germline assignment: CDR1 ENHRY and CDR2 SYGVKD. The CDR3 sequence: CAIRDWDNSYEQYF. Written as DNA, the CDR3 is TGTGCCATCAGGGACTGGGACAATTCCTACGAGCAGTACTTC.

This clonotype was detected only a few times. The chain carries TRBV7-3 and TRBJ2-6, with 7 bases matching TRBD1. Germline CDR1 is SGHTA and CDR2 is FQGTGA. V lost 3 bases, J lost 2 bases, and 1 base stayed unmatched. The CDR3 spans 15 residues. The CDR3 loop is CASSFQGAGANVLTF. CDR3 bases: TGTGCCAGCAGCTTCCAGGGGGCTGGGGCCAACGTCCTGACTTTC.

In this sample, this clonotype turned up a few times. The V gene is TRBV7-3, the J gene TRBJ1-1, with 7 positions matching TRBD1. The J segment lost 9 bases and the V segment lost 5 bases, leaving 9 bases of the junction unmatched. Germline V gene data show CDR1 as SGHTA and CDR2 as FQGTGA. The CDR3 sequence is 13 residues long. CDR3 sequence reads: CASSVSRDSKAFF. The DNA of the CDR3 is TGTGCCAGCAGCGTATCACGGGACAGCAAAGCTTTCTTT.

This clonotype turned up a few times. The V call is TRBV9, the J call TRBJ2-1; D possibly uses TRBD1 or TRBD2 (5 bases each). The CDR3 is made up of 15 amino acids. CDR1 is SGDLS, CDR2 YYNGEE, per germline. V lost 1 base, J lost 6 bases, and 14 bases lay in between. The CDR3 region has the DNA TGTGCCAGCAGCGTAACGGGGCTAAGCTCCAATGAGCAGTTCTTC. As protein: CASSVTGLSSNEQFF.

The chain is built from TRBV7-8 and TRBJ2-5; 8 nucleotides line up with TRBD2. The J call is uncertain, as TRBJ2-1 better fits the DNA end. This CDR3 has 18 residues. Germline CDR1 is SGHVS and CDR2 is FQNEAQ. CDR3 in DNA: TGTGCCAGCAGCCTCCGTACGGGCGGGGGGACAACTTACAATGAGCAGTTCTTC. Translated: CASSLRTGGGTTYNEQFF.

V gene TRBV12-3 or TRBV12-4 combines with J gene TRBJ2-1, with 9 bases that match TRBD2. The length of the CDR3 is 14 residues. J gave up 9 bases and V 8 bases, and 11 bases lay outside the gene matches. CDR3 amino acids: CASGPSGVLGEQFF. The CDR3 DNA reads as TGTGCCAGCGGACCTAGCGGGGTGCTGGGTGAGCAGTTCTTC.

The sample holds a few counts of this clonotype. V is TRBV6-6 and J is TRBJ2-5, with 8 bases lining up with TRBD1. The DNA end is more similar to TRBJ2-7, so the J call may be wrong. This CDR3 spans 14 amino acids. Germline loops: CDR1 MNHNY, CDR2 SVGAGI (reference sequence). CDR3 bases: TGTGCCAGCAGGCCCGGACAGGGTAGATACGAGCAGTACTTC. Protein sequence: CASRPGQGRYEQYF.

The rearrangement links TRBV6-2 or TRBV6-3 to TRBJ2-7, with unresolved D. V shed 5 bases and J shed 1 base, with 12 bases lying between them. The germline V gene encodes CDR1 MNHEY and CDR2 SVGEGT. The CDR3 sequence is 14 residues long. CDR3 region: CASSDGVRSYEQYF. CDR3 in DNA: TGTGCCAGCAGTGACGGAGTTCGGTCCTACGAGCAGTACTTC.

As to this clonotype: A junction boundary mismatches the germline segment, possibly from a read error. The chain couples TRBV29-1 to TRBJ1-3, with D possibly being TRBD1 (6 bases). The germline V gene has CDR1 SQVTM and CDR2 ANQGSEA. The CDR3 is 13 residues long. CDR3 nucleotide sequence: TGCAGCGTTGTGGGGGGCTCTGGAAACACCATGTATTTT. Translation: CSVVGGSGNTMYF.

In this sample, this clonotype turned up a few times. This sequence joins TRBV10-3 and TRBJ1-1; D not certain. The CDR3 has 12 amino acids. V was trimmed by 3 bases and J by 8 bases, leaving 10 bases between them. Germline values: CDR1 ENHRY, CDR2 SYGVKD. CDR3 sequence: CAISERDLEAFF. Here the CDR3 DNA reads TGTGCCATCAGTGAACGCGATCTCGAAGCTTTCTTT.

The rearrangement links TRBV19 to TRBJ1-5, with D unclear. Germline-derived CDR1 and CDR2 are LNHDA and SQIVND (reference sequence). Trimming left V 10 bases short and J 1 base short, with 17 bases between. The CDR3 runs 15 residues. The CDR3 DNA reads as TGTGCCACCCCGTCGAGGGAACGGAGCAATCAGCCCCAGCATTTT. Protein: CATPSRERSNQPQHF.

The chain combines TRBV30 with TRBJ2-5; no firm D call. Judging by the DNA end, TRBJ2-7 fits better; the J call may be wrong. CDR1 and CDR2 from the germline V gene are GTSNPN and SVGIG (reference sequence). The CDR3 loop spans 13 amino acids. CDR3 sequence reads: CAWSVGSAYEQYF. CDR3 nucleotides: TGTGCCTGGAGTGTGGGCAGCGCCTACGAGCAGTACTTC.

The chain joins TRBV2 to TRBJ1-4; TRBD1 is a possible D gene (6 bases). Looked up from germline, CDR1 is SNHLY and CDR2 is FYNNEI. V was trimmed by 9 bases and J by 0 bases, leaving 20 bases between them. The CDR3 is made up of 17 amino acids. This CDR3 reads CASPPLTGAATNEKLFF. As DNA, the CDR3 is TGTGCCAGTCCTCCCCTGACAGGAGCGGCAACTAATGAAAAACTGTTTTTT.

The gene calls are TRBV14 and TRBJ1-2; 8 bases align to TRBD1. The V segment lost 1 base and the J segment 9 bases; nucleotides outside the gene matches: 4. The CDR3 runs to 13 residues. Germline assignment: CDR1 SGHDN and CDR2 FVKESK. The CDR3 region has the DNA TGTGCCAGCAGCCAAGGCAGGGGGCTTCGCTACACCTTC. Translation gives CASSQGRGLRYTF. Full variable domain (missing parts from reference TRBV14 and TRBJ1-2): EAGVTQFPSHSVIEKGQTVTLRCDPISGHDNLYWYRRVMGKEIKFLLHFVKESKQDESGMPNNRFLAERTGGTYSTLKVQPAELEDSGVYFCASSQGRGLRYTFGSGTRLTVV.

This clonotype was recorded a few times. This chain joins TRBV4-1 and TRBJ2-7, with 7 positions matching TRBD2. CDR1 is MGHRA and CDR2 is YSYEKL in the germline V gene. CDR3 size: 16 residues. V trimming: 1 base; J trimming: 2 bases; junction bases outside the gene matches: 8. This CDR3 is CASSQGEGLPTYEQYF. Written as DNA, the CDR3 is TGCGCCAGCAGCCAAGGAGAGGGACTACCAACCTACGAGCAGTACTTC.